These T cell receptor beta chains were read from a single sample in a study of shared clonotypes between healthy human individuals. The table came from immunoSEQ multiplex PCR; TCRdb's copy has only in-frame clones and leaves some out. Here the sample spans over 75,000 clones, almost 70% being singletons. Sequenced: memory CD8+ T cells sorted from blood. These TCRs come from a man aged 25-45 years in good health. CDR3s include the opening cysteine and the closing phenylalanine or tryptophan. The D gene is left open where the match is weak. Only some rows state a clone size, as once, few, many or a class for expanded clones.

j_call	v_call	d_call	clone_size	cdr3_aa	cdr3_nt
TRBJ1-1	TRBV10-1	NA	NA	CASRFQLNTEAFF	TGCGCCAGCAGGTTTCAATTGAACACTGAAGCTTTCTTT
TRBJ2-2	TRBV6-4	NA	few	CASSDSRREGTGELFF	TGTGCCAGCAGTGACTCCCGCAGGGAAGGCACCGGGGAGCTGTTTTTT
TRBJ2-1	TRBV25-1	TRBD2	NA	CASSDSGTSGTSYNEQFF	TGTGCCAGCAGTGATTCCGGGACTAGCGGGACATCCTACAATGAGCAGTTCTTC
TRBJ2-7	TRBV29-1	TRBD1	NA	CSIATGTGGPHSEQYF	TGCAGCATAGCAACCGGGACAGGGGGCCCCCATAGCGAGCAGTACTTC
TRBJ2-7	TRBV6-1	NA	NA	CASKSGPSSYEQYF	TGTGCCAGCAAATCAGGCCCTTCCTCCTACGAGCAGTACTTC
TRBJ2-1	TRBV4-1	NA	many	CASSPGTYNEQFF	TGCGCCAGCAGCCCGGGGACCTACAATGAGCAGTTCTTC
TRBJ2-7	TRBV5-1	TRBD2	NA	CASSGLASGRMGEQYF	TGCGCCAGCAGCGGATTAGCTAGCGGGAGGATGGGGGAGCAGTACTTC
TRBJ2-5	TRBV5-1	TRBD1	NA	CASSLEDRVQETQYF	TGCGCCAGCAGCTTGGAGGACAGGGTCCAAGAGACCCAGTACTTC
TRBJ2-1	TRBV9	NA	many	CASSIDNEQFF	TGTGCCAGCTCTATCGACAATGAGCAGTTCTTC
TRBJ1-2	TRBV7-9	NA	NA	CASSEPGHLNYGYTF	TGTGCCAGCAGCGAACCGGGACATCTTAACTATGGCTACACCTTC
TRBJ2-7	TRBV27	NA	NA	CASSSRYEGEQYF	TGTGCCAGCAGTTCCCGATATGAGGGGGAGCAGTACTTC
TRBJ2-5	TRBV6-1	TRBD2	few	CASSGLAGGYETQYF	TGTGCCAGCAGCGGACTAGCGGGAGGGTATGAGACCCAGTACTTC
TRBJ2-5	TRBV14	TRBD2	NA	CASSQIAGAETQYF	TGTGCCAGCAGCCAAATAGCGGGAGCAGAGACCCAGTACTTC
TRBJ2-3	TRBV7-6	TRBD1	few	CASRDRGHQDTQYF	TGTGCCAGCAGAGACAGGGGGCATCAAGATACGCAGTATTTT
TRBJ2-7	TRBV6-1	NA	NA	CASTQDYEQYF	TGTGCCAGCACACAGGACTACGAGCAGTACTTC
TRBJ2-5	TRBV25-1	TRBD2	NA	CASSEVRLAGVLETQYF	TGTGCCAGCAGTGAGGTCCGGCTAGCGGGAGTATTAGAGACCCAGTACTTC
TRBJ2-6	TRBV28	TRBD1	NA	CASSGTGPSGANVLTF	TGTGCCAGCTCCGGGACAGGGCCTTCTGGGGCCAACGTCCTGACTTTC
TRBJ1-2	TRBV6-5	NA	NA	CASSYSQAPYGYTF	TGTGCCAGCAGTTACTCCCAGGCCCCCTATGGCTACACCTTC
TRBJ1-1	TRBV11-2	NA	NA	CASSLTMGNTEAFF	TGTGCCAGCAGCTTAACGATGGGGAACACTGAAGCTTTCTTT
TRBJ2-7	TRBV7-9	NA	NA	CADRAEGSYEQYF	TGTGCCGACCGAGCCGAAGGCAGTTACGAGCAGTACTTC
TRBJ2-3	TRBV4-1	NA	NA	CASSQVGRGGQDTQYF	TGCGCCAGCAGCCAAGTGGGCAGGGGGGGACAAGATACGCAGTATTTT
TRBJ2-7	TRBV28	NA	few	CASSAAPTYEQYF	TGTGCCAGCAGTGCGGCCCCCACCTACGAGCAGTACTTC
TRBJ2-5	TRBV11-2	NA	NA	CASSPLLGVQETQYF	TGTGCCAGCAGCCCACTTTTGGGAGTCCAAGAGACCCAGTACTTC